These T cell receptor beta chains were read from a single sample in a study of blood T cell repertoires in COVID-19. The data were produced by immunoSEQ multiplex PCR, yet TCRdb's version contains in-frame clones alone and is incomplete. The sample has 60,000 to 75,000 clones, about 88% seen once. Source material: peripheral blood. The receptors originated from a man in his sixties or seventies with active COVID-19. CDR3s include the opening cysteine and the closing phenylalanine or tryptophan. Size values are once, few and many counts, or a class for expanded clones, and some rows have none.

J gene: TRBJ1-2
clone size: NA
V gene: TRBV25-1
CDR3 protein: CASSDLGGAGYTF

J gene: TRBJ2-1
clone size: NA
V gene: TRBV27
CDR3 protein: CASRGSYNEQFF

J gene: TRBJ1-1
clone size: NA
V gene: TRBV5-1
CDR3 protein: CASSRLPGDTEAFF

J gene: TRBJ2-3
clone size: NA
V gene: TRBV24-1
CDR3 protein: CATSDPSGSLGDTQYF

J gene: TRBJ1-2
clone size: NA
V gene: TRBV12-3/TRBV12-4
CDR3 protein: CAAGRGGNYGYTF

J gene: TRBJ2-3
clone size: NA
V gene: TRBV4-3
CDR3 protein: CASSRTPPGQGVDTQYF

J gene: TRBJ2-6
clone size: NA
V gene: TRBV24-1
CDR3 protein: CATSDFRRGSGANVLTF

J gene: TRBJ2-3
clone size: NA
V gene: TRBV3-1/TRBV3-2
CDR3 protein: CASTGTSAGPDTQYF

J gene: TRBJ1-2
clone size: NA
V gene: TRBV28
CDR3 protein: CASSPQTGGGYGYTF

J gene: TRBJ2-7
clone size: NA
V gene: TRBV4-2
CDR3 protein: CASSQGPLLLEEQYF

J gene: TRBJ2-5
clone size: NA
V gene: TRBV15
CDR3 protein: CATSSPGLAGVAQYF

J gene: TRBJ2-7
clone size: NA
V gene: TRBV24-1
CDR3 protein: CATSARSYEQYF

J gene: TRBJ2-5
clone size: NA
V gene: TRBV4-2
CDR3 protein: CASSRGSQETQYF

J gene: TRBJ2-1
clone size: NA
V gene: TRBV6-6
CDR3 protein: CASSTTAGGGNEQFF

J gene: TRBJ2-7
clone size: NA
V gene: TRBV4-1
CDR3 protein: CASSPLAGGSYEQYF

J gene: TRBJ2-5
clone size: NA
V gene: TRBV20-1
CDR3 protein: CSASPGTSGIGETQYF

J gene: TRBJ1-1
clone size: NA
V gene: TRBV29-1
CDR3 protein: CSVEDGGRGPPEAFF

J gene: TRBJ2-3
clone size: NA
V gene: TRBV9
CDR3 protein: CASSQPPSGSWDTQYF

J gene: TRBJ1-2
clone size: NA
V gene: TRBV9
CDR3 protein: CASTGGVAYGYTF

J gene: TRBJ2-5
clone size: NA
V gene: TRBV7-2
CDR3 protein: CASSPEGAQETQYF

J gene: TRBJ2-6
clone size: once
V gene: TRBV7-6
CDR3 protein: CASSPAVEGAGSSGANVLTF

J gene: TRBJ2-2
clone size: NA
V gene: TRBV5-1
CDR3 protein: CASSPLPSSSGRAGELFF

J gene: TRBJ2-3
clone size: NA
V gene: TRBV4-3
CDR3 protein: CASSQASGRAGGADTQYF

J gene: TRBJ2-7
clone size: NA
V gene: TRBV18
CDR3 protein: CASSPTGPEQYF

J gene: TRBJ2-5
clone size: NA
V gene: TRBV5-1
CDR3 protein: CASSDDYGETQYF

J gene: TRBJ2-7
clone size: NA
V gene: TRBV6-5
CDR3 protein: CASSWDTPRSYEQYF

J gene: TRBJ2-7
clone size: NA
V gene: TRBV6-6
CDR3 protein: CASRRTITGTGWDEQYF

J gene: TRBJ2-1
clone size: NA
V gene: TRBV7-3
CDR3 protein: CASSPQTSGRTSYNEQFF

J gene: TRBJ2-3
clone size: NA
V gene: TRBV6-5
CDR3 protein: CASSYTLADSTDTQYF

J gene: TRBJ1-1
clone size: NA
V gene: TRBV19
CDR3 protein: CASRPGGGRPTDTEAFF

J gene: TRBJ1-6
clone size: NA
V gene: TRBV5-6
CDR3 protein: CASSPRDYNSPLHF

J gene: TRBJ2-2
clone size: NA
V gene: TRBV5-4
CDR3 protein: CASSGGGNTGELFF

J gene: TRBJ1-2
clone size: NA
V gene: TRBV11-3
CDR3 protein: CAGTGGHYGYTF

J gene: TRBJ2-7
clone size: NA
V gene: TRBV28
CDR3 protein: CASSSLTGTGGFLGYEQYF

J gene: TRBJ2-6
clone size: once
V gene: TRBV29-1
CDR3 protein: CSVLEDSGANVLTF

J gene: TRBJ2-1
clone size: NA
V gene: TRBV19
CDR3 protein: CASSIGTGGHNEQFF

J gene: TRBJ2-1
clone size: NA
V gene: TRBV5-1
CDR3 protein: CASSPDDSVYNEQFF

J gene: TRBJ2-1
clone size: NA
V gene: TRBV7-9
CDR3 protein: CASSHGQGEDEQFF

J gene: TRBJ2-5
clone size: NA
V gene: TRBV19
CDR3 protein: CASSTGQQETQYF

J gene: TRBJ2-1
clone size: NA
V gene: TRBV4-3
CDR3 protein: CASSQDGAGGPSSYNEQFF

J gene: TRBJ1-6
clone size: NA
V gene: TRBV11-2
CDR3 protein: CASRTQGGGNSPLHF

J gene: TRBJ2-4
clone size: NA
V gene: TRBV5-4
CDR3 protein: CASSFRGATRDKNIQYF

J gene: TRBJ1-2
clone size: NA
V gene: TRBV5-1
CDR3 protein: CASSPQGASYGYTF

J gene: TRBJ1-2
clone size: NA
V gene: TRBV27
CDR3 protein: CASSLGRGVGGTNYGYTF

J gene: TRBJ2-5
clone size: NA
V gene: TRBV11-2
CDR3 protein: CASSLEPPGHPSGRGETQYF

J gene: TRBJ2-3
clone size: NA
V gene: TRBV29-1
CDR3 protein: CSVVSGGDDTQYF

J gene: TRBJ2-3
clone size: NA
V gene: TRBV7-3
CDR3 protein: CASSLTGGITTDTQYF

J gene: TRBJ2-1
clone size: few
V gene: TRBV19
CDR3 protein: CASTSAGGGRYNEQFF

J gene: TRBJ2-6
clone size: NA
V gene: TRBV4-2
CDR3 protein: CASSQLGQGPPGANVLTF

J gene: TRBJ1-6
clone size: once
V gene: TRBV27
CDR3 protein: CASRPGTNSYNSPLHF

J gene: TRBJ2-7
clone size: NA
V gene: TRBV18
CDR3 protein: CASSPQGAPSYEQYF

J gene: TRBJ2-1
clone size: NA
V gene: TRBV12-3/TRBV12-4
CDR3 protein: CASSEGAGGEQFF

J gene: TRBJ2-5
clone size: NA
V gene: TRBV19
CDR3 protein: CASQTSGTGGETQYF

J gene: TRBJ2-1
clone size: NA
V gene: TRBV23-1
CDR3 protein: CASSPETSPYNEQFF

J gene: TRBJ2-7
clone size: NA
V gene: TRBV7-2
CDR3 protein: CASSLVFRDGIEQYF

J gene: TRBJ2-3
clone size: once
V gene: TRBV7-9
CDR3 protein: CASSFGDSSTDTQYF

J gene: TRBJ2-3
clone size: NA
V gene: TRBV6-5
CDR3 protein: CASSYRGTGATDTQYF

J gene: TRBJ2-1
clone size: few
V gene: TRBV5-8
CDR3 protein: CASTLEWDEQFF